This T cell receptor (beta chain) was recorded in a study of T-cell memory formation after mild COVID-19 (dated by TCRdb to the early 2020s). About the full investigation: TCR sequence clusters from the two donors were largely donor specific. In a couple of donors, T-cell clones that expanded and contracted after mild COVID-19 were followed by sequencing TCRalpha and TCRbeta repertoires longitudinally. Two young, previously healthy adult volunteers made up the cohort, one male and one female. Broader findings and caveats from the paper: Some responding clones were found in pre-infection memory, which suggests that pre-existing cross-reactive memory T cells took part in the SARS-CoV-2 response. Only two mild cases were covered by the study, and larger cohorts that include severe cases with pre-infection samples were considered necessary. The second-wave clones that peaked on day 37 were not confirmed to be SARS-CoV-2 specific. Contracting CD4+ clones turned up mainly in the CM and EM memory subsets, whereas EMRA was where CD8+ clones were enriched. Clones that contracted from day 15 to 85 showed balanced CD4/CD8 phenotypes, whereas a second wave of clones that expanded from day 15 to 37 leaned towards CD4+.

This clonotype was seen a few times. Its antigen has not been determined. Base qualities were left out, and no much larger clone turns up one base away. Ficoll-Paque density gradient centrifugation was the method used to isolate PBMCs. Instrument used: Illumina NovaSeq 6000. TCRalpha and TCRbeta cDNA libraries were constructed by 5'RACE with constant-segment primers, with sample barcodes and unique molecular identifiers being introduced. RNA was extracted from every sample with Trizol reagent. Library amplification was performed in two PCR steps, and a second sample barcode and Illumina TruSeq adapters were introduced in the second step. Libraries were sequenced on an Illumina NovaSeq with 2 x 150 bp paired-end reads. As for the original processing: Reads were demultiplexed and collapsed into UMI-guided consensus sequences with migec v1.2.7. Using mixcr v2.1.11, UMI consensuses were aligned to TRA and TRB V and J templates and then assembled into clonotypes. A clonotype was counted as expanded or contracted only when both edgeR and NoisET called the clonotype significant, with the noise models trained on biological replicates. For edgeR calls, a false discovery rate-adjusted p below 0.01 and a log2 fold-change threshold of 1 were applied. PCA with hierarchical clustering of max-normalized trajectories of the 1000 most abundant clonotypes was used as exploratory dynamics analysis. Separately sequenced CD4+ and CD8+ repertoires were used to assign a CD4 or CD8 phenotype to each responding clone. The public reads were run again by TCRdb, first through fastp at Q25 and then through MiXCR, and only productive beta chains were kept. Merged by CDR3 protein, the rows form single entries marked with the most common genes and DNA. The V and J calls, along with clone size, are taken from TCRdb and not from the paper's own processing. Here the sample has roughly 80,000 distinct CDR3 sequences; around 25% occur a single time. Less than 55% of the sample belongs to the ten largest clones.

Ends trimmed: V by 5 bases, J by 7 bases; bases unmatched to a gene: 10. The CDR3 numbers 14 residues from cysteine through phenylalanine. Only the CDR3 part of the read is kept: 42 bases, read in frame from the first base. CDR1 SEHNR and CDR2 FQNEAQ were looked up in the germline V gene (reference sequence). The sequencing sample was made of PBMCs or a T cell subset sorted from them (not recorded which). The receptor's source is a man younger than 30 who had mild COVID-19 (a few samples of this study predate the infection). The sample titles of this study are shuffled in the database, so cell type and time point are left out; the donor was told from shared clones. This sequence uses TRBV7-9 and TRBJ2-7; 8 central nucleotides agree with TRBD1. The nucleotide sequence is TGTGCCAGCAGCGCTAGGGACAGGCCCTTAGAGCAGTACTTC. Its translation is CASSARDRPLEQYF.